One and the same sample provided the 17 T cell receptor beta chains below, sequenced in a study of CD8 T cells in Susac syndrome. Reverse transcription of about 0.45 to 1 ug RNA was performed with random hexamers. TCRdb re-analysed the immunoSEQ multiplex PCR reads in MiXCR, keeping a single row per CDR3 protein. The sample has roughly 140,000 distinct CDR3 sequences, 94% seen once. Sequenced material: CD8+ T cells from PBMCs. Receptors were obtained from a human donor in good health.

The chain couples TRBV24-1 to TRBJ2-5, with 7 bases matching TRBD2. The germline CDR1 and CDR2 sequences are KGHDR and SFDVKD. The CDR3 sequence is 15 residues long. Trimming removed 0 bases from V and 4 bases from J; junction bases left unmatched: 4. CDR3 sequence (DNA): TGTGCCACCAGTGATTTGCAATCGGGAGGAGAGACCCAGTACTTC. It codes for CATSDLQSGGETQYF.

The rearrangement uses TRBV27 and TRBJ1-2; D unclear. CDR3 length equals 17 residues. CDR1 is MNHEY, CDR2 SMNVEV, per germline (reference sequence). With 3 bases removed from V and 3 bases from J, the gap between germline ends came to 20 bases. CDR3 protein: CASSFLPDGRPHYGYTF. The CDR3 nucleotides read TGTGCCAGCAGTTTTTTACCGGACGGCAGGCCACACTATGGCTACACCTTC.

The genes are TRBV20-1 and TRBJ2-1; no firm D call. Germline-derived CDR1 and CDR2 are DFQATT and SNEGSKA (reference sequence). V lost 3 bases, J lost 6 bases, and 3 bases lay in between. This CDR3 contains 10 residues. CDR3 protein: CSASPNEQFF. The CDR3 nucleotides are TGCAGTGCTAGCCCCAATGAGCAGTTCTTC.

This sequence joins TRBV24-1 and TRBJ2-1; 7 bases align to TRBD2. The CDR3 sequence is 15 residues long. The trim removed 3 bases at V and 8 bases at J, leaving 9 bases unmatched. CDR1 KGHDR and CDR2 SFDVKD come from the germline V gene. The CDR3 DNA sequence: TGTGCCACCAGTGATGGGAGGGGCCCTTTGGATGAGCAGTTCTTC. This translates into CATSDGRGPLDEQFF.

The chain uses TRBV24-1 and TRBJ2-7; D gene unclear. Germline values: CDR1 KGHDR, CDR2 SFDVKD. The V and J ends lost 3 bases and 4 bases respectively, with 6 bases between them. The CDR3 has 12 amino acids. The CDR3, as DNA: TGTGCCACCAGTGATGAGCGATACGAGCAGTACTTC. Residues: CATSDERYEQYF.

The rearrangement links TRBV3-1 to TRBJ2-1; D may be TRBD2 (5 bases). CDR1 and CDR2 from the germline V gene are LGHDT and YNNKEL (reference sequence). CDR3 length equals 16 residues. V was cut by 4 bases and J by 4 bases, with 17 bases left in between. The CDR3 DNA sequence: TGTGCCAGCAGCCCGGAAAGAGCGGACGGTTACAATGAGCAGTTCTTC. Protein product: CASSPERADGYNEQFF.

The CDR3 reads CASSSGTGIRYGYTF. DNA for the CDR3: TGTGCCAGCAGTTCCGGGACAGGGATACGCTATGGCTACACCTTC. The chain combines TRBV6-5 with TRBJ1-2; TRBD1 matches at 9 bases. Per the germline V gene, CDR1 is MNHEY and CDR2 is SVGAGI. Unmatched junction bases numbered 7, after V lost 4 bases and J lost 4 bases. This CDR3 contains 15 residues.

This chain uses TRBV7-9 with TRBJ2-3, with TRBD2 matching over 13 bases. CDR3 length: 16 amino acids. V dropped 5 bases and J dropped 3; count of bases not matched to a gene: 5. From germline, CDR1 is SEHNR and CDR2 FQNEAQ (reference sequence). The CDR3 region has the DNA TGTGCCAGCAGCAAACTAGCGGGAGGGCCAACAGATACGCAGTATTTT. Amino acids: CASSKLAGGPTDTQYF.

The CDR3 loop is CASSEVDPTGNQPQHF. CDR3 nucleotide sequence: TGTGCCAGCAGTGAAGTTGATCCGACGGGGAATCAGCCCCAGCATTTT. This chain uses TRBV6-1 with TRBJ1-5; D remains unclear. The CDR3 consists of 16 residues. Germline V gene lookup returns CDR1 MNHNS and CDR2 SASEGT. Trimming left V 1 base short and J 4 bases short, with 14 bases between.

The chain links TRBV27 to TRBJ1-6, with no clear D. Trimming stripped 5 bases from V and 9 bases from J, with 8 bases between. Germline V lookup: CDR1 MNHEY, CDR2 SMNVEV (reference sequence). The CDR3 has 12 amino acids. CDR3 DNA: TGTGCCAGCAGTCTCCCGTCTTCACCCCTCCACTTT. Protein sequence: CASSLPSSPLHF.

The chain recombines TRBV7-8 with TRBJ2-1, with D perhaps TRBD2 (6 bases). The V end was cut by 2 bases, the J end by 3 bases, with 14 bases between. The CDR3 consists of 16 residues. Germline V gene sequence: CDR1 SGHVS, CDR2 FQNEAQ. The CDR3 here is CASSLTVGGIYNEQFF. The CDR3 coding sequence is TGTGCCAGCAGCTTAACGGTGGGCGGGATCTACAATGAGCAGTTCTTC.

The CDR3 is CSASEGSTYGYTF. DNA of the CDR3: TGCAGTGCTAGCGAGGGGTCCACCTATGGCTACACCTTC. This sequence joins TRBV20-1 and TRBJ1-2; D might be TRBD1 (5 bases). Germline CDR1 reads DFQATT; CDR2 reads SNEGSKA (reference sequence). The CDR3 totals 13 residues. V gave up 3 bases and J gave up 4 bases, with 12 bases separating them.

The V gene is TRBV5-6, the J gene TRBJ2-3; D is uncertain. The germline V gene has CDR1 SGHDT and CDR2 YYEEEE. Deletions cut 2 bases from V and 0 bases from J, with 1 base between. This CDR3 has 12 residues. The CDR3 DNA reads TGTGCCAGCAGCTTTAGCACAGATACGCAGTATTTT. This sequence encodes CASSFSTDTQYF.

This sequence joins TRBV15 and TRBJ2-7, with D maybe TRBD1 (6 bases). The V gene's germline CDR1 is LNHNV and CDR2 YYDKDF (reference sequence). The CDR3 loop spans 12 amino acids. V was trimmed by 7 bases and J by 1 base, leaving 8 bases between them. This chain's CDR3 is CATTDRSYEQYF. The DNA of the CDR3 is TGTGCCACCACCGACAGGTCCTACGAGCAGTACTTC.

This chain links TRBV3-1 with TRBJ2-1; tentatively, D is TRBD1 or TRBD2 (6 bases each). CDR1 is LGHDT, CDR2 YNNKEL, per germline (reference sequence). The CDR3 contains 13 residues. V gave up 4 bases and J gave up 9 bases, with 13 bases separating them. The CDR3 reads CASSRREGGEQFF. In DNA, the CDR3 is TGTGCCAGCAGCCGGAGGGAAGGGGGTGAGCAGTTCTTC.

This chain joins TRBV20-1 and TRBJ2-1; 7 bases fit TRBD2. This CDR3 is 14 amino acids long. The germline gives CDR1 DFQATT, CDR2 SNEGSKA (reference sequence). Trimming cost V 6 bases and J 4 bases; bases outside gene matches: 9. The CDR3 nucleotides are TGCAGTGCCACCGGGGGGAAGGGTTACAATGAGCAGTTCTTC. Translated, it gives CSATGGKGYNEQFF.

The V call is TRBV11-2, the J call TRBJ2-3; D gene uncertain. Germline V gene data show CDR1 as SGHAT and CDR2 as FQNNGV. The V end was cut by 4 bases, the J end by 6 bases, with 11 bases between. CDR3 length equals 13 residues. CDR3 sequence: CASSYTLVDTQYF. In nucleotides, the CDR3 is TGTGCCAGCAGCTACACCTTGGTGGATACGCAGTATTTT.